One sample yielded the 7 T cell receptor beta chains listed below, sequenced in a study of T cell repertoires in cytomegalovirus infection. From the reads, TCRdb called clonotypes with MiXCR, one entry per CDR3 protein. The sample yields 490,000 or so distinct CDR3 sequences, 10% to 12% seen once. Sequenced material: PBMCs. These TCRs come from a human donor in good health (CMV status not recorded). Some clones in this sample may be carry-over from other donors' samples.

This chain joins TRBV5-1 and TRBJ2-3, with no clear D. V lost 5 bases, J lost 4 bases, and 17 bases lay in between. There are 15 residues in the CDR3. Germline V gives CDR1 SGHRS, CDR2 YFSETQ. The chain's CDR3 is CASSRKRVVADTQYF. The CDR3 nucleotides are TGCGCCAGCAGTAGGAAGAGAGTTGTCGCAGATACGCAGTATTTT.

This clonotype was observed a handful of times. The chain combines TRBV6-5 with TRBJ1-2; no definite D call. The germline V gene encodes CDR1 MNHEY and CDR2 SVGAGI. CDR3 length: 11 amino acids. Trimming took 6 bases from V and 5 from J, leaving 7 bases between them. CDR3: CASRTTYGYTF. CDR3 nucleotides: TGTGCCAGCAGGACAACGTATGGCTACACCTTC.

As DNA, the CDR3 is TGTGCCAGCAGCCCGGGACAGGTTACTAATTCACCCCTCCACTTT. Protein sequence: CASSPGQVTNSPLHF. The rearrangement links TRBV3-1 to TRBJ1-6; 8 nucleotides line up with TRBD1. Trimming cost V 4 bases and J 6 bases; bases outside gene matches: 5. From germline, CDR1 is LGHDT and CDR2 YNNKEL (reference sequence). The CDR3 length is 15 residues.

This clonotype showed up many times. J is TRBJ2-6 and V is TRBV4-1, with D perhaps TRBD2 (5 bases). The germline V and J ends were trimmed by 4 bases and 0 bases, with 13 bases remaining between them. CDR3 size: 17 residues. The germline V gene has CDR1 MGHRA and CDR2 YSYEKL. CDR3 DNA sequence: TGCGCCAGCAGCCCCGCCGGGGTAAACTCTGGGGCCAACGTCCTGACTTTC. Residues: CASSPAGVNSGANVLTF.

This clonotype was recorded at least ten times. For the CDR3, the DNA is TGCAGTGCCAGACAGGGGACTAACTATGGCTACACCTTC. Amino acids: CSARQGTNYGYTF. The chain carries TRBV20-1 and TRBJ1-2; the match to TRBD1 covers 8 bases. V was clipped by 6 bases and J by 0 bases; unmatched bases: 3. The CDR3 runs 13 residues. Germline V gives CDR1 DFQATT, CDR2 SNEGSKA (reference sequence).

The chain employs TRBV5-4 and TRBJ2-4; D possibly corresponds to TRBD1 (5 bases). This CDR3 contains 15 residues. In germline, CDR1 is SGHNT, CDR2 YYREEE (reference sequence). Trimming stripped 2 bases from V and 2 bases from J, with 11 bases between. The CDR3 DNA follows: TGTGCCAGCAGCTTATGGGGCGCGACCAAAAACATTCAGTACTTC. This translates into CASSLWGATKNIQYF.

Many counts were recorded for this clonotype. CDR3 nucleotides: TGTGCCTCCACCCCGGACAGGAAAACCTACGAGCAGTACTTC. Residues: CASTPDRKTYEQYF. The chain is built from TRBV10-3 and TRBJ2-7; TRBD1 matches at 7 bases. The CDR3 sequence is 14 residues long. Germline CDR1 is ENHRY and CDR2 is SYGVKD. Losses at the gene ends were 11 bases for V and 2 bases for J; bases not matched to a gene: 12.